These T cell receptor beta chains were read from a single sample in a study of cytomegalovirus exposure and HLA in healthy donors. Profiling relied on immunoSEQ multiplex PCR, and the TCRdb table lists in-frame clones only, not all of them. Here the sample spans roughly 150,000 clones, approximately 80% being singletons. Sequences were obtained from PBMCs. The receptors were sampled from a man younger than 40 in good health and CMV-seropositive. Both conserved end residues are part of each CDR3. A D gene is named only where the DNA matches it firmly. Clone size appears in some rows only: once, few, many, or a class for an expanded clone.

>TRBD1|TRBV28|TRBJ1-2|.
TGTGCCAGCAGTTCGGGGACAGCTAACTATGGCTACACCTTC
CASSSGTANYGYTF
>TRBD2|TRBV12-5|TRBJ2-5|.
TGTGCTAGTGGTTTGTCCCGAACCGGGACTAGCGGGAGGCCCCAACAAGAGACCCAGTACTTC
CASGLSRTGTSGRPQQETQYF
>.|TRBV5-6|TRBJ2-2|.
TGTGCCAGCAGCCAAGGGACTTCGCGGGGCCCACGGGGGACCGGGGAGCTGTTTTTT
CASSQGTSRGPRGTGELFF
>.|TRBV5-1|TRBJ2-3|.
TGCGCCAGCAGCATAGGACAGCCCACAGATACGCAGTATTTT
CASSIGQPTDTQYF
>TRBD1|TRBV19|TRBJ1-1|.
TGTGCCACGGGACAGCACAACACTGAAGCTTTCTTT
CATGQHNTEAFF
>.|TRBV19|TRBJ2-1|once
TGTGCCAGTATTAGGGACAAGGGGGATGAGCAGTTCTTC
CASIRDKGDEQFF
>.|TRBV6-6|TRBJ1-6|once
TGTGCCAGCAGCGGGTGGGATTCACCCCTCCACTTT
CASSGWDSPLHF
>TRBD2|TRBV19|TRBJ2-2|.
TGTGCCAGTAGAGCTAGCGGGAACACCGGGGAGCTGTTTTTT
CASRASGNTGELFF
>TRBD1|TRBV30|TRBJ1-3|.
TGTGCCTGGAGCCCGGGACAGGTCTCTGGAAACACCATATATTTT
CAWSPGQVSGNTIYF
>.|TRBV28|TRBJ1-1|.
TGTGCCAGCAGTCCAGGGGACCTCAGGGACACTGAAGCTTTCTTT
CASSPGDLRDTEAFF
>.|TRBV7-2|TRBJ2-1|.
TGTGCCAGCTCCCCTGGTTGGAGCTCCTACAATGAGCAGTTCTTC
CASSPGWSSYNEQFF
>TRBD1|TRBV6-6|TRBJ2-1|once
TGTGCCAGTAGGACAGGCCACAATGAGCAGTTCTTC
CASRTGHNEQFF
>TRBD2|TRBV6-1|TRBJ2-3|.
TGTGCCAGCGAGGGGACTAGCGAGGCAGATACGCAGTATTTT
CASEGTSEADTQYF
>.|TRBV9|TRBJ2-3|.
TGTGTCAGCAGCGTAGCTACCGAAGATACGCAGTATTTT
CVSSVATEDTQYF
>TRBD2|TRBV12-5|TRBJ2-2|.
TGTGCTAGTGGTTTGGTCGCGGGGGGGATCGGGGAGCTGTTTTTT
CASGLVAGGIGELFF
>.|TRBV29-1|TRBJ2-2|.
TGCAGCGTTGAAGGCCCGAAGGGGGCCGGGGAGCTGTTTTTT
CSVEGPKGAGELFF
>TRBD2|TRBV10-3|TRBJ2-3|.
TGTGCCACCAGGACTAGCGGGGGCCCCGATACGCAGTATTTT
CATRTSGGPDTQYF
>TRBD1|TRBV6-5|TRBJ2-7|.
TGTGCCAGCAGTTACTCGAGACAGGGAATAGGCGAGCAGTACTTC
CASSYSRQGIGEQYF
>.|TRBV9|TRBJ2-1|.
TGTGCCAGCACTGACAGCTACAATGAGCAGTTCTTC
CASTDSYNEQFF
>TRBD2|TRBV6-1|TRBJ2-3|.
TGTGCCAGCAGTGAAAGGGTTCTAGCGGGAGGGCTTACAGATACGCAGTATTTT
CASSERVLAGGLTDTQYF
>.|TRBV7-2|TRBJ1-1|.
TGTGCCAGCAGCTTAGCGCGGGGGCAAGCTTTCTTT
CASSLARGQAFF
>.|TRBV9|TRBJ1-4|once
TGTGCCAGCAGCGCCGGGACTGCGGGGGAAAAACTGTTTTTT
CASSAGTAGEKLFF
>TRBD2|TRBV6-1|TRBJ2-2|.
TGTGCCAGCAGTGAACCCCCCCTAGCGGGGGACACCGGGGAGCTGTTTTTT
CASSEPPLAGDTGELFF
>TRBD1|TRBV30|TRBJ1-6|.
TGTGCCTGGAGTTACGGGACAGGGAGGAATCCACCCCTCCACTTT
CAWSYGTGRNPPLHF
>.|TRBV28|TRBJ1-5|.
TGTGCCAGCAGTTTTCAGGGTAATCCCAATCAGCCCCAGCATTTT
CASSFQGNPNQPQHF
>.|TRBV29-1|TRBJ2-7|.
TGCAGCGTTGAGCTTCTCAGCTCCTACGAGCAGTACTTC
CSVELLSSYEQYF
>TRBD1|TRBV7-9|TRBJ2-7|.
TGTGCCAGCAGCTTGGGACAGGGGGCGGTAGGGCAGTACTTC
CASSLGQGAVGQYF
>TRBD1|TRBV4-1|TRBJ2-3|.
TGCGCCAGCAGCCAGGGACAGCTTGCAGATACGCAGTATTTT
CASSQGQLADTQYF
>.|TRBV4-3|TRBJ2-2|.
TGCGCCAGCAGCCCCCGGGTAGCCACCGGGGAGCTGTTTTTT
CASSPRVATGELFF
>TRBD1|TRBV12-5|TRBJ2-5|.
TGTGCTAGTGGTTTGGCACCCTCCGGGACAGGGTTCCAGACCCAGTACTTC
CASGLAPSGTGFQTQYF
>TRBD1|TRBV6-1|TRBJ2-5|.
TGTGCCAGCAGTGACCGGGACAGCCAAGAGACCCAGTACTTC
CASSDRDSQETQYF
>TRBD1|TRBV7-9|TRBJ1-6|.
TGTGCCAGCAGCGCCGGGGACAGGGGCACGTGGAATTCACCCCTCCACTTT
CASSAGDRGTWNSPLHF
>.|TRBV19|TRBJ2-2|.
TGTGCCAGTAGTATGGATGGACCGGAGGCCGGGGAGCTGTTTTTT
CASSMDGPEAGELFF
>.|TRBV6-1|TRBJ1-3|.
TGTGCCAGCAGATACATCGTGGACACCATATATTTT
CASRYIVDTIYF
>.|TRBV28|TRBJ1-3|.
TGTGCCAGCAGTTTAGGTACAGGAGGAAACACCATATATTTT
CASSLGTGGNTIYF
>.|TRBV6-1|TRBJ1-1|.
TGTGCCAGCAGCACCCTCTTCCCAGGGGCCGAAGCTTTCTTT
CASSTLFPGAEAFF
>.|TRBV19|TRBJ2-1|.
TGTGCCAGTAGTGAGAACAATCGACTAGGCGCTAATGAGCAGTTCTTC
CASSENNRLGANEQFF
>.|TRBV5-1|TRBJ1-2|.
TGCGCCAGCAGCACGTTTAGCGGGGTTGAGGGCTACACCTTC
CASSTFSGVEGYTF
>.|TRBV4-1|TRBJ2-1|.
TGCGCCAGCAGCCTTCGTCGAGCGGCCTCCTACAATGAGCAGTTCTTC
CASSLRRAASYNEQFF
>TRBD1|TRBV27|TRBJ2-3|.
TGTGCCAGCAGTTGGGGACAGGGCACAGATACGCAGTATTTT
CASSWGQGTDTQYF
>TRBD1|TRBV18|TRBJ1-4|.
TGTGCCAGCTCCCCGGGACAGGGGCAGGAAAAACTGTTTTTT
CASSPGQGQEKLFF
>TRBD1|TRBV28|TRBJ2-3|.
TGTGCCAGCAGCCCACAGGGGGCGCGTACAGATACGCAGTATTTT
CASSPQGARTDTQYF
>.|TRBV5-1|TRBJ2-2|.
TGCGCCAGCAGCTTGGACACACAGAACACCGGGGAGCTGTTTTTT
CASSLDTQNTGELFF
>.|TRBV5-8|TRBJ2-3|.
TGTGCCAGCAGCTTGAACGCCTACCTTGGCACAGATACGCAGTATTTT
CASSLNAYLGTDTQYF
>TRBD1|TRBV19|TRBJ2-4|.
TGTGCCAGTAGTATCCAACCAGGGGGCGCTTCCAAAAACATTCAGTACTTC
CASSIQPGGASKNIQYF
>TRBD2|TRBV27|TRBJ2-1|.
TGTGCCAGCAGTTTACGTAGCGGGCCCCGAACTGGGGATGAGCAGTTCTTC
CASSLRSGPRTGDEQFF
>.|TRBV27|TRBJ2-3|.
TGTGCCAGCAGGCCGGTCGAAAGCACAGATACGCAGTATTTT
CASRPVESTDTQYF
>.|TRBV4-3|TRBJ2-6|.
TGCGCCAGCAGCTTCGGGGGACTACTGGCAGGGGCCAACGGCCTGACTTTC
CASSFGGLLAGANGLTF
>.|TRBV4-1|TRBJ2-1|.
TGCGCCAGCAGCCACAGAACGGGTTATGCTGAGCAGTTCTTC
CASSHRTGYAEQFF
>TRBD1|TRBV7-9|TRBJ1-1|once
TGTGCCAGCAGCTTAGCCGGGGCCAGGGGGCGGGGAGCTTTCTTT
CASSLAGARGRGAFF
>.|TRBV5-1|TRBJ2-2|.
TGCGCCAGCAGCTTAGCTTCAGGGAACACCGGGGAGCTGTTTTTT
CASSLASGNTGELFF
>TRBD1|TRBV28|TRBJ1-6|.
TGTGCCAGCAACCCCACCGGACAGGGTTTTTCACCCCTCCACTTT
CASNPTGQGFSPLHF
>TRBD1|TRBV7-9|TRBJ2-1|.
TGTGCCAGCAGCTTTGACAGGGGTACTTACAATGAGCAGTTCTTC
CASSFDRGTYNEQFF
>.|TRBV27|TRBJ1-5|.
TGTGCCAGCAGTTTCGCAGGGGACAATCAGCCCCAGCATTTT
CASSFAGDNQPQHF